These 31 T cell receptor beta chains share one sample of origin, sequenced in a study of blood T cell repertoires in COVID-19. TCRdb's copy holds only in-frame clones and misses some; the assay was immunoSEQ multiplex PCR. The sample holds around 130,000 clones, approximately 84% seen once. Material for sequencing was peripheral blood. All receptors come from a woman of 80 years or more with acute or convalescent COVID-19.

As to this clone: A single base is all that separates this from a far larger clone, so a read error is likely. The V call is TRBV6-2 or TRBV6-3, the J call TRBJ1-4, with 9 bases aligning to TRBD1. Unmatched junction bases numbered 0, after V lost 2 bases and J lost 5 bases. There are 14 residues in the CDR3. Germline lookup yields CDR1 MNHEY and CDR2 SVGEGT. In nucleotides, the CDR3 is TGTGCCAGCAGTTACGACAGGGGGAATGAAAAACTGTTTTTT. It encodes CASSYDRGNEKLFF.

This chain uses TRBV7-2 with TRBJ1-5; TRBD1 is a possible D gene (5 bases). The V gene lost 3 bases and the J gene lost 4 bases, with 16 bases spanning the gap. The CDR3 loop spans 16 amino acids. Germline values: CDR1 SGHTA, CDR2 FQGNSA. The CDR3 DNA reads TGTGCCAGCAGCTTTGGGGTCCCGGAGGGGAATCAGCCCCAGCATTTT. Amino acid sequence: CASSFGVPEGNQPQHF.

The chain recombines TRBV11-2 with TRBJ2-1, with 7 positions matching TRBD2. Trimming at V came to 0 bases and at J to 0 bases, leaving 2 bases not matched to a gene. CDR1 SGHAT and CDR2 FQNNGV come from the germline V gene. The CDR3 length is 16 residues. Here the CDR3 DNA reads TGTGCCAGCAGCTTAGAGGCTAGCGGCTCCTACAATGAGCAGTTCTTC. It yields the protein CASSLEASGSYNEQFF.

V is TRBV19 and J is TRBJ1-4; D call uncertain. V lost 6 bases to trimming and J lost 0 bases, with 8 bases between them. Germline-derived CDR1 and CDR2 are LNHDA and SQIVND (reference sequence). The length of the CDR3 is 14 residues. The CDR3 loop reads CASSQISTNEKLFF. The CDR3 region has the DNA TGTGCCAGTAGCCAGATTTCAACTAATGAAAAACTGTTTTTT.

The chain uses TRBV12-3 or TRBV12-4 and TRBJ2-4, with TRBD1 matching 11 bases. This CDR3 has 13 residues. Trimming cost V 1 base and J 14 bases; bases outside gene matches: 4. Here the CDR3 reads CASSLGGQGVEYF. CDR3 coding DNA: TGTGCCAGCAGTTTAGGGGGACAGGGGGTCGAGTACTTC.

The rearrangement uses TRBV6-5 and TRBJ1-3; no firm D call. This CDR3 contains 13 residues. CDR1 is MNHEY, CDR2 SVGAGI, per germline. V was trimmed by 7 bases and J by 1 base, leaving 8 bases between them. This CDR3 reads CASTTGSGNTIYF. Here the CDR3 DNA reads TGTGCCAGCACTACGGGGTCTGGAAACACCATATATTTT.

CDR3 residues: CASILQGGDTGELFF. In nucleotides, the CDR3 is TGTGCCAGCATTCTACAGGGAGGGGACACCGGGGAGCTGTTTTTT. The rearrangement links TRBV6-6 to TRBJ2-2; TRBD2 might be the D (7 bases). Germline CDR1 is MNHNY and CDR2 is SVGAGI (reference sequence). V was pared by 7 bases and J by 3 bases, with 15 bases between. This CDR3 has 15 residues.

This chain uses TRBV4-1 with TRBJ2-1; 10 positions agree with TRBD2. Germline V gives CDR1 MGHRA, CDR2 YSYEKL. J gave up 4 bases and V 2 bases, and 8 bases lay outside the gene matches. The CDR3 loop spans 17 amino acids. The DNA for the CDR3 is TGCGCCAGCAGCCAAAAGTCACTAGCGGGGTTTTACAATGAGCAGTTCTTC. It translates to CASSQKSLAGFYNEQFF.

The gene calls are TRBV7-2 and TRBJ1-1; D remains unclear. V lost 0 bases and J 0 bases, leaving 5 bases between the germline ends. The CDR3 runs 14 residues. Germline CDR1 is SGHTA and CDR2 is FQGNSA. The CDR3: CASSLAIVNTEAFF. The CDR3 nucleotides read TGTGCCAGCAGCTTAGCTATAGTGAACACTGAAGCTTTCTTT.

This clone was counted a single time. The rearrangement joins TRBV30 to TRBJ1-5, with a tentative D call TRBD1 (5 bases). V was clipped by 3 bases and J by 4 bases, with 13 bases between them. CDR1 and CDR2 (germline): GTSNPN, SVGIG (reference sequence). The CDR3 runs 14 residues. The CDR3 sequence is CAWRGAGGNQPQHF. Written as DNA, the CDR3 is TGTGCCTGGAGAGGGGCCGGGGGGAATCAGCCCCAGCATTTT.

The chain joins TRBV6-2 or TRBV6-3 to TRBJ2-4; D not certain. CDR1 and CDR2 (germline): MNHEY, SVGEGT. This CDR3 contains 13 residues. Trimming pared 6 bases from V and 2 bases from J, leaving 8 bases between. Written as DNA, the CDR3 is TGTGCCAGCAGCCTGTCCTCCAAAAACATTCAGTACTTC. Its protein is CASSLSSKNIQYF.

The chain has TRBV7-2 and TRBJ1-2, with 7 bases lining up with TRBD1. CDR1 is SGHTA and CDR2 is FQGNSA in the germline V gene. The V and J ends lost 5 bases and 0 bases, in that order; junction bases with no gene match: 6. The CDR3 sequence is 15 residues long. CDR3 sequence: CASSPSGQANYGYTF. In nucleotides, the CDR3 is TGTGCCAGCAGCCCGTCAGGACAGGCTAACTATGGCTACACCTTC.

The V and J genes are TRBV7-2 and TRBJ2-3; maybe TRBD2 (6 bases). The germline V gene has CDR1 SGHTA and CDR2 FQGNSA. This CDR3 comprises 14 residues. Trimming took off 2 bases at V and 1 base at J, with 7 bases between the two ends. The CDR3 DNA sequence: TGTGCCAGCAGCTTAACGGGGGGCACAGATACGCAGTATTTT. It is translated as CASSLTGGTDTQYF. Variable domain in full (rest from reference TRBV7-2 and TRBJ2-3): GAGVSQSPSNKVTEKGKDVELRCDPISGHTALYWYRQSLGQGLEFLIYFQGNSAPDKSGLPSDRFSAERTGGSVSTLTIQRTQQEDSAVYLCASSLTGGTDTQYFGPGTRLTVL.

The chain links TRBV24-1 to TRBJ2-2; 10 bases fit TRBD2. CDR3 size: 20 residues. The germline V gene has CDR1 KGHDR and CDR2 SFDVKD. V lost 9 bases and J lost 3; bases outside the gene matches: 21. The CDR3 coding sequence is TGTGCCACCGGAGGGACATCGAAGGTAGCGGGAGGTACTGACACCGGGGAGCTGTTTTTT. It is translated as CATGGTSKVAGGTDTGELFF.

This clone was counted a single time. The rearrangement uses TRBV6-2 or TRBV6-3 and TRBJ1-5; D ambiguous. The CDR3 length is 15 residues. Per germline, CDR1 MNHEY and CDR2 SVGEGT. Trimming removed 2 bases from V and 0 bases from J, with 8 bases in between. CDR3 coding DNA: TGTGCCAGCAGTTACAGCGGGAATAGCAATCAGCCCCAGCATTTT. It encodes CASSYSGNSNQPQHF.

The chain has TRBV29-1 and TRBJ1-1, with D possibly being TRBD1 (6 bases). Trimming stripped 5 bases from V and 0 bases from J, with 10 bases between. This CDR3 is 13 amino acids long. The germline CDR1 and CDR2 sequences are SQVTM and ANQGSEA. For the CDR3, the DNA is TGCAGCGTTAAAACAGGGCTGAACACTGAAGCTTTCTTT. It translates to CSVKTGLNTEAFF.

A note on this clone: At the DNA level, this CDR3 is encoded by other sequences in the same sample as well. The chain uses TRBV5-6 and TRBJ1-2, with 9 bases that match TRBD1. The germline V gene encodes CDR1 SGHDT and CDR2 YYEEEE. The CDR3 consists of 16 residues. Trimming removed 1 base from V and 5 bases from J; junction bases left unmatched: 9. The CDR3: CASSLPRTGVGYGYTF. DNA of the CDR3: TGTGCCAGCAGCTTGCCCAGGACAGGGGTGGGATATGGCTACACCTTC.

The chain is built from TRBV10-3 and TRBJ2-7; 8 positions agree with TRBD1. V lost 4 bases and J lost 5; bases outside the gene matches: 7. The V gene's germline CDR1 is ENHRY and CDR2 SYGVKD. CDR3 length: 14 residues. For the CDR3, the DNA is TGTGCCATCAGTGTAAGCCAGGGGGCTAACGAGCAGTACTTC. This translates into CAISVSQGANEQYF.

The chain recombines TRBV30 with TRBJ1-1; tentative D call: TRBD1 (6 bases). This CDR3 contains 12 residues. V lost 4 bases and J lost 11, with 17 bases in between. CDR1 GTSNPN and CDR2 SVGIG come from the germline V gene (reference sequence). CDR3 DNA: TGTGCCTGGAATCTCGACAGGACGTCGGCTTTCTTT. This sequence encodes CAWNLDRTSAFF.

This clone was seen once. The chain combines TRBV5-4 with TRBJ1-6; perhaps TRBD1 as D (6 bases). V lost 2 bases, J lost 7 bases, and 19 bases lay in between. Germline values: CDR1 SGHNT, CDR2 YYREEE (reference sequence). This CDR3 has 17 amino acids. CDR3 loop: CASSFVRGARGNSPLHF. As DNA, the CDR3 is TGTGCCAGCAGCTTTGTACGGGGGGCAAGGGGAAATTCACCCCTCCACTTT.

J is TRBJ1-1 and V is TRBV7-6, with D unresolved. The CDR3 contains 15 residues. Between the trimmed V and J ends, which lost 1 base and 7 bases, there was a span of 16 bases. Germline V lookup: CDR1 SGHVS, CDR2 FNYEAQ. In nucleotides, the CDR3 is TGTGCCAGCAGCTTAGTTGCGGGAAAAACCCTTGAAGCTTTCTTT. It is translated as CASSLVAGKTLEAFF. Complete variable domain (other parts from reference TRBV7-6 and TRBJ1-1): GAGVSQSPRYKVTKRGQDVALRCDPISGHVSLYWYRQALGQGPEFLTYFNYEAQQDKSGLPNDRFSAERPEGSISTLTIQRTEQRDSAMYRCASSLVAGKTLEAFFGQGTRLTVV.

The table lists this clone with a few counts. The chain is built from TRBV30 and TRBJ1-2; TRBD1 agrees at 7 bases. V shed 5 bases and J 4 bases; nucleotides not matched to a gene: 13. The germline CDR1 and CDR2 sequences are GTSNPN and SVGIG (reference sequence). The CDR3 is 15 residues long. DNA for the CDR3: TGTGCCTGGGAGAGGGCCGACAGGGCCGGCTATGGCTACACCTTC. Encoded protein: CAWERADRAGYGYTF.

V gene TRBV14 combines with J gene TRBJ1-1; D not certain. Trimming took 1 base from V and 4 from J, leaving 10 bases between them. The CDR3 spans 14 residues. CDR1 is SGHDN and CDR2 is FVKESK in the germline V gene. CDR3 bases: TGTGCCAGCAGCCAAGCCCGGGTAGGCACTGAAGCTTTCTTT. It translates to CASSQARVGTEAFF.

Worth noting for this clone: The sample contains more than one DNA sequence encoding this CDR3. The chain has TRBV4-1 and TRBJ2-7; a possible D gene is TRBD1 (5 bases). The CDR3 covers 13 residues. Trimming stripped 0 bases from V and 3 bases from J, with 6 bases between. The germline gives CDR1 MGHRA, CDR2 YSYEKL. The CDR3 region is CASSQDRGYEQYF. CDR3 DNA sequence: TGCGCCAGCAGCCAAGATAGGGGCTACGAGCAGTACTTC.

This chain links TRBV11-2 with TRBJ1-2, with D unresolved. The V end was cut by 3 bases, the J end by 4 bases, with 9 bases between. Germline CDR1 SGHAT, CDR2 FQNNGV. This CDR3 comprises 13 residues. The CDR3 reads CASSFLESYGYTF. As DNA, the CDR3 is TGTGCCAGCAGCTTTTTAGAATCCTATGGCTACACCTTC.

The chain joins TRBV6-1 to TRBJ1-3; D unresolved. The germline CDR1 and CDR2 sequences are MNHNS and SASEGT. With 1 base removed from V and 0 bases from J, the gap between germline ends came to 7 bases. The CDR3 has 15 amino acids. The CDR3 region is CASSEDRRSGNTIYF. The CDR3 nucleotides are TGTGCCAGCAGTGAAGACAGACGCTCTGGAAACACCATATATTTT.

The gene calls are TRBV23-1 and TRBJ1-2, with D perhaps matching TRBD1 (6 bases). TRBV23-1 is an open reading frame, and its role is uncertain. The ends were cut back, 6 bases at V and 3 bases at J, with 17 bases in the middle. CDR3 length: 15 amino acids. Written as DNA, the CDR3 is TGCGCCAGCAGGAATTTAGGCCCAGGGGACTATGGCTACACCTTC. It encodes CASRNLGPGDYGYTF.

This chain uses TRBV5-1 with TRBJ1-2, with D uncertain. CDR3 size: 14 residues. Germline V gene data show CDR1 as SGHRS and CDR2 as YFSETQ. V lost 4 bases and J 6 bases, leaving 16 bases between the germline ends. CDR3 DNA: TGCGCCAGCAGCCCCCAGCGAGGGCGGGATGGCTACACCTTC. Translated: CASSPQRGRDGYTF. Combining the CDR3 with reference TRBV5-1 and TRBJ1-2 gives the whole variable domain KAGVTQTPRYLIKTRGQQVTLSCSPISGHRSVSWYQQTPGQGLQFLFEYFSETQRNKGNFPGRFSGRQFSNSRSEMNVSTLELGDSALYLCASSPQRGRDGYTFGSGTRLTVV.

CDR3 in amino acids: CASSPGQAFYEQYF. The CDR3 region has the DNA TGTGCCAGCAGCCCCGGACAAGCCTTCTACGAGCAGTACTTC. V and J are TRBV5-4 and TRBJ2-7; weak D call: TRBD1 (5 bases). Germline V gene data show CDR1 as SGHNT and CDR2 as YYREEE (reference sequence). Deletions cut 4 bases from V and 3 bases from J, with 14 bases between. CDR3 length equals 14 residues.

The rearrangement joins TRBV18 to TRBJ2-3; no reliable D call. The CDR3 runs 13 residues. The germline V gene encodes CDR1 KGHSH and CDR2 LQKENI. Trimming left V 5 bases short and J 3 bases short, with 9 bases between. The CDR3 region has the DNA TGTGCCAGCTCAAGGCTAGAGACAGATACGCAGTATTTT. Its translation: CASSRLETDTQYF.

The chain combines TRBV9 with TRBJ1-5; D not resolved. V gave up 2 bases and J gave up 6 bases, with 12 bases separating them. This CDR3 is 14 amino acids long. The germline CDR1 and CDR2 sequences are SGDLS and YYNGEE. The CDR3 DNA follows: TGTGCCAGCAGCGTGAGTGCTGGTAGTCAGCCCCAGCATTTT. It translates to CASSVSAGSQPQHF.